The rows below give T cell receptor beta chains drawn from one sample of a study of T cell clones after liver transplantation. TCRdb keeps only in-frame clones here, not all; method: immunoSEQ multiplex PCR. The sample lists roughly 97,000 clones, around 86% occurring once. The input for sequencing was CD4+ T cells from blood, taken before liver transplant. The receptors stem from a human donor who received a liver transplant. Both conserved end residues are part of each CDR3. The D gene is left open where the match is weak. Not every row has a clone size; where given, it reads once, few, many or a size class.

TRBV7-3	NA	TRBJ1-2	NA	TGTGCCAGCAGCTTAGTGGGGGGATATGGCTACACCTTC	CASSLVGGYGYTF
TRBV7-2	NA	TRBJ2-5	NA	TGTGCCAGCAGCCTACGAAGGGAAGAGACCCAGTACTTC	CASSLRREETQYF
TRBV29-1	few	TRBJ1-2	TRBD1	TGCAGCGGACAGGGGCCTAAGGGGTCCTATGGCTACACCTTC	CSGQGPKGSYGYTF
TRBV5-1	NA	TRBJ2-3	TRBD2	TGCGCCAGCAGCTCGGTAGCGGGGGTTCCTGAGGATACGCAGTATTTT	CASSSVAGVPEDTQYF
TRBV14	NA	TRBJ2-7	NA	TGTGCCAGCAGCCAAAGGGCGGCCTTCTACGAGCAGTACTTC	CASSQRAAFYEQYF
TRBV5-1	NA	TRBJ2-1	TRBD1	TGCGCCAGCAGCCTCCGGGACAGGGCACCAGGCTCGGAGTTCTTC	CASSLRDRAPGSEFF
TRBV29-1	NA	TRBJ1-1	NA	TGCAGCGTTGAGACCCACCCAGGGACGAACACTGAAGCTTTCTTT	CSVETHPGTNTEAFF
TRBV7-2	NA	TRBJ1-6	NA	TGTGCCAGCAGCTTAACCGGGAAAAACTCACCCCTCCACTTT	CASSLTGKNSPLHF
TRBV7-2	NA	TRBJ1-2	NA	TGTGCCAGCAGCTTACCCAGGGGCTATGGCTACACCTTC	CASSLPRGYGYTF
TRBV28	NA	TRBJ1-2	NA	TGTGCCAGCAGTTTACGCGACAGCGGTCTGCGTGGCTACACCTTC	CASSLRDSGLRGYTF
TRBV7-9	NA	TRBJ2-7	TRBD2	TGTGCCAGCAGCTTAGCAGACCGACTAGCGGGAGGGGCCTACGAGCAGTACTTC	CASSLADRLAGGAYEQYF
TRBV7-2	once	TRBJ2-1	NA	TGTGCCAGCAGCTTAGCGGAGGGAACCAATGAGCAGTTCTTC	CASSLAEGTNEQFF
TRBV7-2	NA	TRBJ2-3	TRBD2	TGTGCCAGCAGCTTCTGGGGGACTAGCAAGACAGATACGCAGTATTTT	CASSFWGTSKTDTQYF
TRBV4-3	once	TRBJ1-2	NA	TGCGCCAGCAGCCAAGCGGGACTCGCTAACTATGGCTACACCTTC	CASSQAGLANYGYTF
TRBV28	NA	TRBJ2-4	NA	TGTGCCAGCAGCATGTTGACTCTAGCCAAAAACATTCAGTACTTC	CASSMLTLAKNIQYF
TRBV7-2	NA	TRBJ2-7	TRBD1	TGTGCCAGCAGCACAGGGGGTGGACAGGGTAGGCAGCAGTACTTC	CASSTGGGQGRQQYF
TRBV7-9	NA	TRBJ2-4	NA	TGTGCCAGCAGCTTCGGGGGAGACATTCAGTACTTC	CASSFGGDIQYF
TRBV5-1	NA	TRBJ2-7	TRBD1	TGCGCCAGCAAACGGGACAGTAAGGACGAGCAGTACTTC	CASKRDSKDEQYF
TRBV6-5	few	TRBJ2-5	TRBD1	TGTGCCAGCAGTTACTCCGGGACAGGGGGTCAAGAGACCCAGTACTTC	CASSYSGTGGQETQYF
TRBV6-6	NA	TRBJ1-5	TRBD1	TGTGCCAGCAAGGGACAGGATAATCAGCCCCAGCATTTT	CASKGQDNQPQHF
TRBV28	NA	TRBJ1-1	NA	TGTGCCAGCAGTTCCCTCCCTCCGAACACTGAAGCTTTCTTT	CASSSLPPNTEAFF
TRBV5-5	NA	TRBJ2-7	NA	TGTGCCAGCACCCAAAGCCAGGGTTCCCCAGACTACGAGCAGTACTTC	CASTQSQGSPDYEQYF
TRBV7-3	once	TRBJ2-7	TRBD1	TGTGCCAGCAGCTTGGTCGGGACAGGGTACGAGCAGTACTTC	CASSLVGTGYEQYF
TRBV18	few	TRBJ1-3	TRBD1	TGTGCCAGCTCAGTTACAGGGGGCTCTGGAAACACCATATATTTT	CASSVTGGSGNTIYF
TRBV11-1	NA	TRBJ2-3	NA	TGTGCCAGCACCCAGACTAGTGCGGATACGCAGTATTTT	CASTQTSADTQYF
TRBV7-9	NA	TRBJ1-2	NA	TGTGCCAGCAGCCCCGCCGGGACATATAACTATGGCTACACCTTC	CASSPAGTYNYGYTF
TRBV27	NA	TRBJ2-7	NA	TGTGCCAGCAGTTCAGACCGAATTTCCTACGAGCAGTACTTC	CASSSDRISYEQYF
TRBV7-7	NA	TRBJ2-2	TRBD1	TGTGCCAGTAAAGGGACAGGGAGTGACACCGGGGAGCTGTTTTTT	CASKGTGSDTGELFF
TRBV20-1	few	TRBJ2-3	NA	TGCAGTGCCACGAGCACAGATACGCAGTATTTT	CSATSTDTQYF
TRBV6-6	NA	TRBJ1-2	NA	TGTGCCAGTCGGAGGGGCCGGGAAAACTATGGCTACACCTTC	CASRRGRENYGYTF
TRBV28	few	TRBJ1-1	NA	TGTGCCAGCAGTTATTCGAACAGGGCGAACACTGAAGCTTTCTTT	CASSYSNRANTEAFF
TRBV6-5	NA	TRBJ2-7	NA	TGTGCCAGCAGTCCCCGACCCCGCTACGAGCAGTACTTC	CASSPRPRYEQYF
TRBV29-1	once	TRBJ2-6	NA	TGCAGCGGCCTGGAGGAAACCGGGGCCAACGTCCTGACTTTC	CSGLEETGANVLTF
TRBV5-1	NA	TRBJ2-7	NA	TGCGCCAGCAGCTTTTTGGGCTCAAACTACGAGCAGTACTTC	CASSFLGSNYEQYF
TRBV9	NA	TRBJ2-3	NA	TGTGCCAGCAGCGTAGTTGCAGGCCTTAGCACAGATACGCAGTATTTT	CASSVVAGLSTDTQYF
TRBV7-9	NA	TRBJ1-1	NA	TGTGCCAGCAGCCAGACAGCTATGAACACTGAAGCTTTCTTT	CASSQTAMNTEAFF
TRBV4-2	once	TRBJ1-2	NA	TGTGCCAGCAGCCAAGAGCCCACTGAACAGTACGGCTACACCTTC	CASSQEPTEQYGYTF
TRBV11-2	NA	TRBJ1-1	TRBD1	TGTGCCAGCAGCTTTCCGGGACAGGGAACCACTGAAGCTTTCTTT	CASSFPGQGTTEAFF
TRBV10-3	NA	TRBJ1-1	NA	TGTGCCATCAGTGAGAGACCGGGGGAGAACACTGAAGCTTTCTTT	CAISERPGENTEAFF
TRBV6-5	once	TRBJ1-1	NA	TGTGCCAGCAGGGGGACATTCCGATCGGAAGCTTTCTTT	CASRGTFRSEAFF
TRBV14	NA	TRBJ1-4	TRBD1	TGTGCCAGCAGCCAAACCTTTCAGGGGGAACTGTTTTTT	CASSQTFQGELFF
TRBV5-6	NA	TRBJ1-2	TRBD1	TGTGCCAGCAGCTTGGCGGGACAGAGATTCTATGGCTACACCTTC	CASSLAGQRFYGYTF
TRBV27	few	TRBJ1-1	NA	TGTGCCAGCAGTTTGGCGGGGTTTGGCACTGAAGCTTTCTTT	CASSLAGFGTEAFF
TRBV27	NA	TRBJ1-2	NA	TGTGCCAGCAGCCTACAGGCTTCTGGGGCTGGCTACACCTTC	CASSLQASGAGYTF
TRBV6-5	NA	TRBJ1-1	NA	TGTGCCAGCACCCCCGGTGGCAGTTTAAACACTGAAGCTTTCTTT	CASTPGGSLNTEAFF
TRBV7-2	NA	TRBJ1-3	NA	TGTGCCAGCAGCCCAGAAGGGGGGCTCTCTGGAAACACCATATATTTT	CASSPEGGLSGNTIYF
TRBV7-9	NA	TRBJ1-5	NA	TGTGCCAGCAGCTTATTAGGGTTGAATCAGCCCCAGCATTTT	CASSLLGLNQPQHF
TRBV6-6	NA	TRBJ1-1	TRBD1	TGTGCCAGCAGAGAGGACAGGGTGGGCACTGAAGCTTTCTTT	CASREDRVGTEAFF
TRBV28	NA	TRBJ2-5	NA	TGTGCCAGCAGCTCAGGGACAGAGACCCAGTACTTC	CASSSGTETQYF
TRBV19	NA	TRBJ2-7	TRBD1	TGTGCCAGTAGTTCCTCCGGGACAGTGGAGGTCTACGAGCAGTACTTC	CASSSSGTVEVYEQYF
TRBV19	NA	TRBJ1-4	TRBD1	TGTGCCAGTAGTACTACAGGGGATTCTGAAAAACTGTTTTTT	CASSTTGDSEKLFF
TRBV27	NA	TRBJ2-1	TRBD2	TGTGCCAGCAGTAGAATTTCTAGCGGGAGCAATGAGCAGTTCTTC	CASSRISSGSNEQFF
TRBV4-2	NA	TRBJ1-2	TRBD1	TGTGCCAGCAGCCAACTAGGGACAGGGGCGGCCTATGGCTACACCTTC	CASSQLGTGAAYGYTF
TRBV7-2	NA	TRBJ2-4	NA	TGTGCCAGCAGCCGAGACCAGTTAGAATTCCTTCAGTACTTC	CASSRDQLEFLQYF
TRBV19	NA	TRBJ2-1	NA	TGTGCCAGTAGTTCCCGACTAGGCGATGAGCAGTTCTTC	CASSSRLGDEQFF
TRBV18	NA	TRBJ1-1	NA	TGTGCCAGCTCACCAGAAGGCACACGCGACACTGAAGCTTTCTTT	CASSPEGTRDTEAFF
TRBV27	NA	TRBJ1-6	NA	TGTGCCAGCAGTAACCGGGAGAATAATTCACCCCTCCACTTT	CASSNRENNSPLHF